Listed below are T cell receptor beta chains from one sample, sequenced in a study of CD8 T cells in cerebrospinal fluid in Alzheimer's disease. TCRdb reprocessed the 10x single-cell sequencing reads and keeps a single row for each CDR3 protein, giving no DNA. Its table lists about 780 distinct CDR3 sequences. The sample comprised cerebrospinal fluid. The receptors were gathered from a human donor with Parkinson's disease. Both conserved end residues are part of each CDR3. Fields, in order: clone size, V gene, J gene, CDR3 protein. Size is omitted from some rows. Given values are once, few, many or a class for expanded clones.

abundance: medium-sized
v_gene: TRBV19
j_gene: TRBJ1-6
CDR3aa: CASSIGLSSSPLHF

abundance: large
v_gene: TRBV6-2/TRBV6-3
j_gene: TRBJ2-7
CDR3aa: CASSYPQILDYEQYF

abundance: NA
v_gene: TRBV20-1
j_gene: TRBJ1-6
CDR3aa: CSARDSTQGRDSPLHF

abundance: large
v_gene: TRBV7-8
j_gene: TRBJ2-3
CDR3aa: CASSPQRGGRDTQYF

abundance: large
v_gene: TRBV15
j_gene: TRBJ2-7
CDR3aa: CATSREARLAGRYEQYF

abundance: NA
v_gene: TRBV23-1
j_gene: TRBJ1-2
CDR3aa: CASSQSRVNYGYTF

abundance: medium-sized
v_gene: TRBV7-9
j_gene: TRBJ2-2
CDR3aa: CASSLGGTLDTGELFF

abundance: medium-sized
v_gene: TRBV20-1
j_gene: TRBJ2-3
CDR3aa: CSARARGGLAGTDTQYF

abundance: medium-sized
v_gene: TRBV2
j_gene: TRBJ1-1
CDR3aa: CASSVPGFNTEAFF

abundance: medium-sized
v_gene: TRBV9
j_gene: TRBJ1-2
CDR3aa: CASSVGPGAVGYGYTF

abundance: medium-sized
v_gene: TRBV4-3
j_gene: TRBJ1-1
CDR3aa: CASSQDRTGRTEAFF

abundance: medium-sized
v_gene: TRBV6-2/TRBV6-3
j_gene: TRBJ1-1
CDR3aa: CASSPQGTWGNTEAFF

abundance: large
v_gene: TRBV4-3
j_gene: TRBJ2-3
CDR3aa: CASSPRPNPDTQYF

abundance: large
v_gene: TRBV7-2
j_gene: TRBJ2-1
CDR3aa: CASSSRGVNEQFF

abundance: large
v_gene: TRBV4-3
j_gene: TRBJ1-2
CDR3aa: CASSQEEGRVTGYTF

abundance: NA
v_gene: TRBV19
j_gene: TRBJ1-5
CDR3aa: CASNQGASNQPQHF

abundance: large
v_gene: TRBV12-3/TRBV12-4
j_gene: TRBJ1-3
CDR3aa: CASSPRTGSASGNTIYF

abundance: large
v_gene: TRBV12-3/TRBV12-4
j_gene: TRBJ2-5
CDR3aa: CASTPSEDETQYF

abundance: medium-sized
v_gene: TRBV4-1
j_gene: TRBJ1-1
CDR3aa: CASSRDWDEAFF

abundance: medium-sized
v_gene: TRBV19
j_gene: TRBJ2-3
CDR3aa: CASREPLATTDTQYF

abundance: large
v_gene: TRBV18
j_gene: TRBJ2-6
CDR3aa: CASSPRQGAVGANVLTF

abundance: medium-sized
v_gene: TRBV30
j_gene: TRBJ2-3
CDR3aa: CAWSAMGTNTQYF

abundance: large
v_gene: TRBV13
j_gene: TRBJ1-2
CDR3aa: CASSLDWREGYTF

abundance: large
v_gene: TRBV7-9
j_gene: TRBJ1-5
CDR3aa: CASSRGQGNQPQHF

abundance: medium-sized
v_gene: TRBV5-6
j_gene: TRBJ1-2
CDR3aa: CASSRTGRQERGYTF

abundance: NA
v_gene: TRBV5-1
j_gene: TRBJ2-3
CDR3aa: CASSFGAAPTDTQYF

abundance: medium-sized
v_gene: TRBV9
j_gene: TRBJ2-1
CDR3aa: CASSLVAGGLDNEQFF

abundance: medium-sized
v_gene: TRBV6-5
j_gene: TRBJ1-1
CDR3aa: CASSYSFLGGTEAFF

abundance: medium-sized
v_gene: TRBV27
j_gene: TRBJ1-1
CDR3aa: CASSLAGPSTEAFF

abundance: medium-sized
v_gene: TRBV5-5
j_gene: TRBJ2-5
CDR3aa: CASSFPGKETQYF

abundance: medium-sized
v_gene: TRBV9
j_gene: TRBJ1-2
CDR3aa: CASSVDVTPNYGYTF

abundance: large
v_gene: TRBV20-1
j_gene: TRBJ1-2
CDR3aa: CSATIGTGKGYTF

abundance: medium-sized
v_gene: TRBV19
j_gene: TRBJ2-3
CDR3aa: CASSIYSGGTDTQYF

abundance: NA
v_gene: TRBV7-8
j_gene: TRBJ1-1
CDR3aa: CASSPQRGTEAFF

abundance: large
v_gene: TRBV10-3
j_gene: TRBJ2-5
CDR3aa: CAISESTEVRETQYF

abundance: medium-sized
v_gene: TRBV5-8
j_gene: TRBJ1-2
CDR3aa: CASSILSYGYTF

abundance: medium-sized
v_gene: TRBV6-5
j_gene: TRBJ1-4
CDR3aa: CASSYSEQGALKEKLFF

abundance: medium-sized
v_gene: TRBV13
j_gene: TRBJ2-5
CDR3aa: CASTLGRLRETQYF

abundance: medium-sized
v_gene: TRBV5-1
j_gene: TRBJ2-7
CDR3aa: CASSLGGLAIDEQYF

abundance: medium-sized
v_gene: TRBV2
j_gene: TRBJ2-2
CDR3aa: CASVSQGGTGELFF

abundance: medium-sized
v_gene: TRBV5-4
j_gene: TRBJ2-1
CDR3aa: CASSLRGVAASYNEQFF

abundance: medium-sized
v_gene: TRBV4-2
j_gene: TRBJ2-3
CDR3aa: CASSQDWSGGADTQYF

abundance: large
v_gene: TRBV24-1
j_gene: TRBJ2-5
CDR3aa: CATSDRRSQETQYF

abundance: medium-sized
v_gene: TRBV5-1
j_gene: TRBJ1-4
CDR3aa: CASSLGGDEKLFF

abundance: medium-sized
v_gene: TRBV4-1
j_gene: TRBJ2-3
CDR3aa: CASSQDLSLAGDTQYF

abundance: large
v_gene: TRBV3-1
j_gene: TRBJ1-2
CDR3aa: CASTPRAYYGYTF

abundance: medium-sized
v_gene: TRBV6-6
j_gene: TRBJ1-1
CDR3aa: CASRKTAGATEAFF

abundance: large
v_gene: TRBV2
j_gene: TRBJ2-7
CDR3aa: CASNEGFYEQYF

abundance: medium-sized
v_gene: TRBV19
j_gene: TRBJ2-5
CDR3aa: CASSTWDRVETQYF

abundance: medium-sized
v_gene: TRBV19
j_gene: TRBJ2-1
CDR3aa: CASSLLAYNEQFF

abundance: NA
v_gene: TRBV5-1
j_gene: TRBJ2-2
CDR3aa: CASSTVLNTGELFF

abundance: medium-sized
v_gene: TRBV6-6
j_gene: TRBJ1-4
CDR3aa: CASKGGLNEKLFF

abundance: medium-sized
v_gene: TRBV12-3/TRBV12-4
j_gene: TRBJ2-7
CDR3aa: CASSPGTSGDEQYF

abundance: medium-sized
v_gene: TRBV27
j_gene: TRBJ2-5
CDR3aa: CASSFRDLETQYF

abundance: medium-sized
v_gene: TRBV5-5
j_gene: TRBJ1-6
CDR3aa: CASSNLGGLGSPLHF

abundance: large
v_gene: TRBV5-5
j_gene: TRBJ2-5
CDR3aa: CASSLGSLAGGETQYF

abundance: medium-sized
v_gene: TRBV20-1
j_gene: TRBJ1-2
CDR3aa: CSGGDSTSRGYTF